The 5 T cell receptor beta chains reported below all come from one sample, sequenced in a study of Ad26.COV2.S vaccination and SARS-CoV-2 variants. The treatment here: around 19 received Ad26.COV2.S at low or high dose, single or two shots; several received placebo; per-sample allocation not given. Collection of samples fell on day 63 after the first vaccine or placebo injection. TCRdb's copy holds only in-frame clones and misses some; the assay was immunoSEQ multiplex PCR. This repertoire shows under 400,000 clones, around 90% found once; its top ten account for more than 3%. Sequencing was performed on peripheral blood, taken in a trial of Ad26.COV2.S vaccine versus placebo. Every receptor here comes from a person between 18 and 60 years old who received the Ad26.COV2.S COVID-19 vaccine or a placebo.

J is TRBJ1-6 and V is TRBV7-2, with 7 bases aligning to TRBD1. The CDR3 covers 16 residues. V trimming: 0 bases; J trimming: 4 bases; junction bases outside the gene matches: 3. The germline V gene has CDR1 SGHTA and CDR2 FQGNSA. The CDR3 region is CASSLAQGGYNSPLHF. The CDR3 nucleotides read TGTGCCAGCAGCTTAGCGCAGGGGGGGTATAATTCACCCCTCCACTTT.

The CDR3 is CASRQDRENEKLFF. Written as DNA, the CDR3 is TGTGCCAGCAGACAAGACAGGGAAAATGAAAAACTGTTTTTT. The chain carries TRBV6-5 and TRBJ1-4; TRBD1 aligns across 7 bases. V lost 6 bases, J lost 5 bases, and 6 bases stayed unmatched. CDR3 length equals 14 residues. Germline V CDR1 and CDR2: MNHEY, SVGAGI.

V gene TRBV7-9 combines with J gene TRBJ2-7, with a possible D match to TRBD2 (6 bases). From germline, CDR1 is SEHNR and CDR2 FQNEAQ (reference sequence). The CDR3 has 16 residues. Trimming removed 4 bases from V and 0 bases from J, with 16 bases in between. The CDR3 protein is CASSSGLGLVSYEQYF. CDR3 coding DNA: TGTGCCAGCAGCTCCGGGCTGGGACTCGTCTCCTACGAGCAGTACTTC.

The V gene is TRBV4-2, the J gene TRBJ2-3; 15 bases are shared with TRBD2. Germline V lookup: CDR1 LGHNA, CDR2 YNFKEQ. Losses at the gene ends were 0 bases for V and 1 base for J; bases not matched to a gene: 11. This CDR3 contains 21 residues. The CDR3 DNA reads TGTGCCAGCAGCCAAGATCCGTGGACTAGCGGGGGGGCCATGGGCACAGATACGCAGTATTTT. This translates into CASSQDPWTSGGAMGTDTQYF.

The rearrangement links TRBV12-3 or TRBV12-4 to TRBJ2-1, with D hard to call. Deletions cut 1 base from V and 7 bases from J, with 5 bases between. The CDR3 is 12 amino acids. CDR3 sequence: CASSLVGNEQFF. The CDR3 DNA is TGTGCCAGCAGTTTAGTGGGAAATGAGCAGTTCTTC.